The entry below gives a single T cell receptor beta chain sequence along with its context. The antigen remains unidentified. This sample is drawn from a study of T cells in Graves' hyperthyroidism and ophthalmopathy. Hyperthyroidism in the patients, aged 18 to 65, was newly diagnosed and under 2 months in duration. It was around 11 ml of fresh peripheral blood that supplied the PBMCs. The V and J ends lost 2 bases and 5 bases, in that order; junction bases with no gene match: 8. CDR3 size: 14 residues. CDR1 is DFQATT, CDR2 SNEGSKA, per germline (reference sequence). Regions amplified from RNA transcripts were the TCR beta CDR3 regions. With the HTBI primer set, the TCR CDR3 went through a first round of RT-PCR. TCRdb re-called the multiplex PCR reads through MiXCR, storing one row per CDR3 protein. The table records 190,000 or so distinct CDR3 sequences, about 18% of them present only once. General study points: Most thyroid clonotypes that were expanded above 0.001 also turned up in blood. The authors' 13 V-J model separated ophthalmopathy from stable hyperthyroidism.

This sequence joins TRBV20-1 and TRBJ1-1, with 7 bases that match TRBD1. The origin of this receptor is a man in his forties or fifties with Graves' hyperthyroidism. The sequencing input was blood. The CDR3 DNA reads TGCAGTGCTAGAAGAGGGGGCGAAGCTACTGAAGCTTTCTTT. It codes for CSARRGGEATEAFF.